This T cell receptor (beta chain) was sequenced for a study of blood T cell repertoires in COVID-19. Across the study: The study drew acute and convalescent COVID-19 samples from the United States, Italy and Spain. T cells, B-cell-depleted T cells, or PBMCs supplied cDNA or gDNA.

The CDR3 contains 15 residues. Trimming took 5 bases from V and 1 from J; bases not matched to a gene: 6. The germline CDR1 and CDR2 sequences are SQVTM and ANQGSEA. Original data processing: Estimation of nucleated cell counts relied on the amplification of reference gene primers. Sequencing used immunoSEQ multiplex PCR; TCRdb keeps in-frame clones, though not all of them. D and trimming were read from the DNA, whereas the V and J calls and clone size are those reported in that table. This table holds some 120,000 clones, about 76% found once. This clone occurred once. The sequence came from a man older than 75 with acute or convalescent COVID-19. The rearrangement joins TRBV29-1 to TRBJ2-3; 10 bases align to TRBD2. Sequencing used peripheral blood. This CDR3 is CSVSGGTSGTDTQYF. The DNA for the CDR3 is TGCAGCGTTTCGGGAGGGACTAGCGGCACAGATACGCAGTATTTT.